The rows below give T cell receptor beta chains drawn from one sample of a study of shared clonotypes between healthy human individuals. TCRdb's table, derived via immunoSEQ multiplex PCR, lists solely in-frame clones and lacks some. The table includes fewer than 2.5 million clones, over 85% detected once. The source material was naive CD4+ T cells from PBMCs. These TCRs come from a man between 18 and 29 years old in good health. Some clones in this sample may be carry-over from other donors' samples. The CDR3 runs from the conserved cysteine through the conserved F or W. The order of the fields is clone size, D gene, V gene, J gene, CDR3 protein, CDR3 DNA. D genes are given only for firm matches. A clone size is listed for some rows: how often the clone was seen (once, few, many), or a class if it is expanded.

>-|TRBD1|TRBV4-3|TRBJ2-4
CASSQDRGQGTGDIQYF
TGCGCCAGCAGCCAAGATCGGGGACAGGGGACTGGCGACATTCAGTACTTC
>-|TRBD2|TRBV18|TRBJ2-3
CASSPGLAGVSSDTQYF
TGTGCCAGCTCACCGGGACTAGCGGGAGTCTCTTCAGATACGCAGTATTTT
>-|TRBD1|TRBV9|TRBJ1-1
CASSRSDRFTEAFF
TGTGCCAGCAGCCGGTCGGACAGGTTCACTGAAGCTTTCTTT
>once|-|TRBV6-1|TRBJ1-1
CASSVGGGNTEAFF
TGTGCCAGCAGTGTCGGGGGCGGGAACACTGAAGCTTTCTTT
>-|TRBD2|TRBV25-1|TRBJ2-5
CASSEGMGGETQYF
TGTGCCAGCAGTGAAGGAATGGGAGGGGAGACCCAGTACTTC
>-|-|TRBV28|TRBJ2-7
CASRRVGVGEQYF
TGTGCCAGCAGGAGGGTTGGGGTAGGCGAGCAGTACTTC
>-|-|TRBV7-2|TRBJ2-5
CASSWRIALETQYF
TGTGCCAGCAGCTGGCGAATAGCGCTGGAGACCCAGTACTTC
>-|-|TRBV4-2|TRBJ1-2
CASSQDYVGYYGYTF
TGTGCCAGCAGCCAAGATTACGTGGGGTACTATGGCTACACCTTC
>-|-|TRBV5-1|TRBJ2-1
CASSSGAGGDEQFF
TGCGCCAGCAGCTCGGGGGCGGGTGGGGATGAGCAGTTCTTC
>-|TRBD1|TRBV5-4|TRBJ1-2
CASSTGALNYGYTF
TGTGCCAGCAGCACAGGGGCTCTTAACTATGGCTACACCTTC
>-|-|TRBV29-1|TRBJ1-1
CSVLTQGVGTEAFF
TGCAGCGTTCTTACCCAAGGCGTGGGCACTGAAGCTTTCTTT
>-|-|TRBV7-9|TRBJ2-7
CASSLAGDDPWEQYF
TGTGCCAGCAGCTTAGCGGGGGACGACCCTTGGGAGCAGTACTTC
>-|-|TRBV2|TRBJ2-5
CARREQVDQETQYF
TGTGCCAGAAGAGAACAGGTGGATCAAGAGACCCAGTACTTC
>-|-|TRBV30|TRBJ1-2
CAWSRQTTYGYTF
TGTGCCTGGAGTAGGCAGACTACCTATGGCTACACCTTC
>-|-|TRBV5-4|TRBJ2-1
CASSLRGTLGGEQFF
TGTGCCAGCAGCTTGAGAGGGACTTTAGGGGGTGAGCAGTTCTTC
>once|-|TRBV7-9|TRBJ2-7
CASSSLTRDPLYEQYF
TGTGCCAGCAGCTCACTCACGCGGGACCCTCTCTACGAGCAGTACTTC
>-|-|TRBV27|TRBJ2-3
CASSRKPPQGTDTQYF
TGTGCCAGCAGCCGAAAACCCCCCCAGGGCACAGATACGCAGTATTTT
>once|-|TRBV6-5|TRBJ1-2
CASRGTSQSYGYTF
TGTGCCAGCAGGGGTACTTCACAGTCCTATGGCTACACCTTC
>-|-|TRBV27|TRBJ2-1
CASSWVGGTIYNEQFF
TGTGCCAGCAGTTGGGTTGGCGGGACCATCTACAATGAGCAGTTCTTC
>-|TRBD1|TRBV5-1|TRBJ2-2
CASSLTGATGELFF
TGCGCCAGCAGCTTGACAGGGGCCACCGGGGAGCTGTTTTTT
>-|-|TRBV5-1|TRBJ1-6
CASSLKGGSSYNSPLHF
TGCGCCAGCAGCTTGAAGGGCGGGAGCTCCTATAATTCACCCCTCCACTTT